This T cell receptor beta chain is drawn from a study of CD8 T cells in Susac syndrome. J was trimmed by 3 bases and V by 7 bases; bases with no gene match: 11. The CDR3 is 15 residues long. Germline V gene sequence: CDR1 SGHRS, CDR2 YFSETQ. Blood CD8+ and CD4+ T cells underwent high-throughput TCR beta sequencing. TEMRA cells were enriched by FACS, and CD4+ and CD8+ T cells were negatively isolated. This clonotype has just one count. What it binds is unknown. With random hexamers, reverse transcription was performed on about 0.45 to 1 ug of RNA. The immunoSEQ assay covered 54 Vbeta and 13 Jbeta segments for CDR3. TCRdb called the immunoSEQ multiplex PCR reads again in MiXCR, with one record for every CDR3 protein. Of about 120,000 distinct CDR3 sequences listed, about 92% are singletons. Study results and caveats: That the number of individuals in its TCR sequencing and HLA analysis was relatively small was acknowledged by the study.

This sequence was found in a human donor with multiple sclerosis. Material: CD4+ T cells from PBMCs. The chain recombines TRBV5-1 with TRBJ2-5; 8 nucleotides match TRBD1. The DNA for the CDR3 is TGCGCCAGCTCGAATCAGGGGGCTCCCAAAGAGACCCAGTACTTC. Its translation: CASSNQGAPKETQYF.